A selection of T cell receptor beta chains follows, all from one sample in a study of CD8 T cells in Susac syndrome. TCRdb redid the calling of the immunoSEQ multiplex PCR reads with MiXCR, one entry per CDR3 protein. The repertoire holds 150,000 to 200,000 distinct CDR3 sequences, with approximately 92% as singletons. Sequencing was performed on CD4+ T cells from PBMCs. The receptors derive from a human donor in good health. CDR3s include the opening cysteine and the closing phenylalanine or tryptophan.

j_call v_call cdr3_aa
TRBJ1-1 TRBV4-2 CASSQDPVPGNTEAFF
TRBJ1-2 TRBV29-1 CSVPHYRGGYGYTF
TRBJ1-1 TRBV20-1 CSARDHRGPGTEAFF
TRBJ2-5 TRBV20-1 CSAREGGETQYF
TRBJ1-1 TRBV5-1 CASSLVRGMNTEAFF
TRBJ2-7 TRBV6-6 CASSYSGGQYEQYF
TRBJ2-2 TRBV5-1 CASSPGLGRSATGELFF
TRBJ1-4 TRBV20-1 CSASGRADEKLFF
TRBJ1-2 TRBV18 CASSPQGGTVYGYTF
TRBJ2-3 TRBV7-6 CASSSSGSTDTQYF
TRBJ2-5 TRBV20-1 CSALPWTRGGETQYF
TRBJ2-1 TRBV20-1 CSARVSGGPFYEQFF
TRBJ1-5 TRBV18 CASSPGGDQPQHF
TRBJ2-2 TRBV6-1 CASSGSSVTGELFF
TRBJ2-3 TRBV10-3 CAIRKAGARTDTQYF
TRBJ2-1 TRBV6-5 CASSYSLSGGLSYNEQFF
TRBJ2-7 TRBV19 CASSIPGGSYEQYF
TRBJ2-5 TRBV6-5 CASSSHLRETQYF
TRBJ1-4 TRBV6-5 CASSRQATNEKLFF
TRBJ2-7 TRBV5-6 CASSSYTGGRYEQYF
TRBJ2-7 TRBV2 CASNPALGAYEQYF
TRBJ1-1 TRBV29-1 CSAATGPIREAFF
TRBJ2-1 TRBV10-3 CAVGTGDIGEQFF
TRBJ1-1 TRBV20-1 CSARQSHTEAFF